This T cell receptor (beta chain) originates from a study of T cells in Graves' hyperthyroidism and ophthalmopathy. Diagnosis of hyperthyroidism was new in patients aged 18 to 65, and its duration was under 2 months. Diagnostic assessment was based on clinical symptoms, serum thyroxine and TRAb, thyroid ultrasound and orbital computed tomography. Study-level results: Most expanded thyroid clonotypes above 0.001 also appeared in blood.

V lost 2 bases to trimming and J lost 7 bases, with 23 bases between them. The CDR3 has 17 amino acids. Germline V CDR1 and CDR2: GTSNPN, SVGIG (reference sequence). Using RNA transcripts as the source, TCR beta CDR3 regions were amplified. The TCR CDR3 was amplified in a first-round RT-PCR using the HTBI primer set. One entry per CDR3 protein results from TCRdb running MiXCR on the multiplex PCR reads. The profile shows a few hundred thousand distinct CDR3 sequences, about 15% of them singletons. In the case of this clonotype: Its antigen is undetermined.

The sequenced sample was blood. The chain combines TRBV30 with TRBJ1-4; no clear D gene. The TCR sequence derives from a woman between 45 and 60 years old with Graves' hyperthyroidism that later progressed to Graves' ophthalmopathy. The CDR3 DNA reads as TGTGCCTGGAGTCCCCCGGTATCTGCCGGTATCGGTGAAAAACTGTTTTTT. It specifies CAWSPPVSAGIGEKLFF.